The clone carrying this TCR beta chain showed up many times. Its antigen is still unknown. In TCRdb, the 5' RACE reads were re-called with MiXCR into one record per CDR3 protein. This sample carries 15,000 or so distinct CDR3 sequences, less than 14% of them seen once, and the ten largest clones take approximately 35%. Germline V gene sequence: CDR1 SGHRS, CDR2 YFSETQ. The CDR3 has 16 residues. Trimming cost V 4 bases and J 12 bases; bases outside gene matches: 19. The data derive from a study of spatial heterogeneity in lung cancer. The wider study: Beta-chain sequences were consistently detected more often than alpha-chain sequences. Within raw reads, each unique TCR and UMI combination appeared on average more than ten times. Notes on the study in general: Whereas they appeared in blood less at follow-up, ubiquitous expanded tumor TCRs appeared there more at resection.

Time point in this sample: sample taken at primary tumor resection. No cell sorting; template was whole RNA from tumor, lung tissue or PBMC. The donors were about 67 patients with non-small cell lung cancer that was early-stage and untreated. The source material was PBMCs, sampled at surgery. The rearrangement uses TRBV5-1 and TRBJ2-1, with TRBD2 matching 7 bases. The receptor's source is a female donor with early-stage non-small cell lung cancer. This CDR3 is CASSPIDSGTSGGQFF. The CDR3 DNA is TGCGCCAGCAGCCCCATTGACTCCGGGACTTCGGGGGGGCAGTTCTTC.